One and the same sample provided the 10 T cell receptor beta chains below, sequenced in a study of cytomegalovirus exposure and HLA in healthy donors. The study ran its PCR with 60 Vbeta and 13 Jbeta primers. Repertoires were generated with immunoSEQ multiplex PCR, while TCRdb's copy carries only in-frame clones and drops some. The sample lists about 69,000 clones; under 80% were seen once. Sequencing input: PBMCs. Receptor source: a male donor in good health and CMV-seropositive.

The gene calls are TRBV5-6 and TRBJ1-1; D remains ambiguous. The CDR3 runs to 11 residues. V lost 4 bases and J lost 8, with 9 bases in between. Germline V gene lookup returns CDR1 SGHDT and CDR2 YYEEEE. The CDR3 bases are TGTGCCAGCAGCCTCAACAGAGAAGCTTTCTTT. Encoded protein: CASSLNREAFF.

V and J are TRBV6-4 and TRBJ1-2, with 9 bases identical to TRBD1. Unmatched junction bases numbered 5, after V lost 2 bases and J lost 7 bases. The CDR3 contains 14 residues. The germline V gene has CDR1 MRHNA and CDR2 SNTAGT. As DNA, the CDR3 is TGTGCCAGCAGTGACCAGGGACAGGGTTCTGGCTACACCTTC. The encoded protein is CASSDQGQGSGYTF.

The J gene is TRBJ1-1, the V gene TRBV29-1; a possible D gene is TRBD1 (5 bases). CDR1 SQVTM and CDR2 ANQGSEA come from the germline V gene. V lost 7 bases to trimming and J lost 5 bases, with 17 bases between them. This CDR3 comprises 13 residues. CDR3 residues: CSATTGEGTEAFF. CDR3 nucleotides: TGCAGCGCCACTACGGGGGAGGGAACTGAAGCTTTCTTT.

This clone has only a few counts. The chain recombines TRBV5-4 with TRBJ2-1; tentative D call: TRBD2 (7 bases). The CDR3 spans 18 residues. V was shortened by 4 bases and J by 0 bases, with 20 bases between the two germline ends. Germline lookup yields CDR1 SGHNT and CDR2 YYREEE (reference sequence). The CDR3 nucleotides are TGTGCCAGCAGCCAAGTAGGGGGGGGCGGGAGCTCCTACAATGAGCAGTTCTTC. Translated: CASSQVGGGGSSYNEQFF.

The J gene is TRBJ2-7, the V gene TRBV28; possibly TRBD1 for D (6 bases). This CDR3 is 15 amino acids long. The germline V and J ends were trimmed by 6 bases and 1 base, with 16 bases remaining between them. CDR1 is MDHEN, CDR2 SYDVKM, per germline. This CDR3 reads CASSGQGGKSYEQYF. CDR3 nucleotides: TGTGCCAGCAGCGGACAAGGGGGAAAATCCTACGAGCAGTACTTC.

This clone was counted between two and nine times. This chain joins TRBV20-1 and TRBJ2-1, with a possible D match to TRBD2 (7 bases). The V gene's germline CDR1 is DFQATT and CDR2 SNEGSKA (reference sequence). V was trimmed by 4 bases and J by 12 bases, leaving 13 bases between them. This CDR3 has 11 amino acids. In nucleotides, the CDR3 is TGCAGTGCTATCGGGGGGCGGGGGCAGTTCTTC. Amino acid sequence: CSAIGGRGQFF.

J is TRBJ1-2 and V is TRBV7-2; TRBD1 agrees at 8 bases. CDR1 SGHTA and CDR2 FQGNSA come from the germline V gene. Trimming took 4 bases from V and 4 from J; bases not matched to a gene: 2. This CDR3 has 13 residues. Here the CDR3 reads CASSSTGVYGYTF. For the CDR3, the DNA is TGTGCCAGCAGCTCGACAGGGGTCTATGGCTACACCTTC.

CDR3 sequence reads: CASSPPQFQPQHF. CDR3 nucleotide sequence: TGTGCCAGCAGTCCTCCACAGTTTCAGCCCCAGCATTTT. The J gene is TRBJ1-5, the V gene TRBV2; D unresolved. Deletions cut 5 bases from V and 6 bases from J, with 11 bases between. This CDR3 is built from 13 residues. The germline V gene has CDR1 SNHLY and CDR2 FYNNEI.

This rearrangement joins TRBV10-3 to TRBJ2-5; D unclear. Germline V lookup: CDR1 ENHRY, CDR2 SYGVKD. Trimming removed 0 bases from V and 5 bases from J, with 7 bases in between. The CDR3 is 13 residues long. The CDR3 bases are TGTGCCATCAGTGAGTCAGAGTGGGAGACCCAGTACTTC. It codes for CAISESEWETQYF.

This clone has just a few counts. The chain recombines TRBV28 with TRBJ1-2; 8 bases map to TRBD1. The V gene's germline CDR1 is MDHEN and CDR2 SYDVKM. Germline trimming cut 7 bases from V and 6 bases from J; bases unmatched to any gene: 7. CDR3 length: 13 amino acids. CDR3 in DNA: TGTGCCAGCAAGAGACAGGGGATTGATGGCTACACCTTC. This encodes CASKRQGIDGYTF.